This T cell receptor (beta chain) is drawn from a study of T-cell reconstitution after alpha-beta-depleted transplantation in children. This clonotype was seen more than once but under ten times. The antigen is undetermined. V gave up 7 bases and J gave up 4 bases, with 17 bases separating them. Per the germline V gene, CDR1 is SQVTM and CDR2 is ANQGSEA. This CDR3 has 14 amino acids. Unique molecular identifiers were built into the TCRbeta library. One entry per CDR3 protein, called by TCRdb with MiXCR from the PCR reads. This sample carries 95,000 to 150,000 distinct CDR3 sequences, roughly 23% of them seen once, and the ten largest clones take roughly 10%. Study-level results: Newly produced T cells mostly accounted for T-cell counts and diversity one year post-transplant. Expanded graft clones numbering several hundred reportedly gave rise to alpha-beta T cells about two months after transplant. Some patients owed their high day-60 TCRbeta diversity to surviving recipient T cells and thymic progenitors.

The chain joins TRBV29-1 to TRBJ2-1; D is possibly TRBD2 (5 bases). This sequence originates from a male patient aged 2 to 9 who had a stem cell transplant for chronic granulomatous disease, so the T cells may come from the graft donor. This material consisted of PBMCs, mostly from graft donor cells, taken 180 days after TCRalphabeta/CD19-depleted stem cell transplant. The CDR3 here is CSGRGPVPYNEQFF. The DNA for the CDR3 is TGCAGCGGCCGAGGGCCCGTGCCTTACAATGAGCAGTTCTTC.